This TCR beta chain was identified during a study of T cells in localized non-small cell lung cancer. Data came from immunoSEQ multiplex PCR; TCRdb stores just in-frame clones and leaves some out. Here the sample spans around 5,300 clones, 30% to 40% being singletons. Study outcomes and limitations: Sequencing, confined to only one tumor region, leaves heterogeneity possible. The study detected a median roughly 56 of the top 100 tumor clones in adjacent lung. Uninvolved adjacent lung had more T cell clonality than any other tissue, topping tumor.

The CDR3 sequence is 16 residues long. The germline CDR1 and CDR2 sequences are KGHSH and LQKENI. V was clipped by 3 bases and J by 7 bases; unmatched bases: 12. This clone came up a few times. The antigen remains undetermined. This receptor was identified in a female donor aged 60 or older with stage I lung adenocarcinoma. The sequences come from lung tumor tissue, collected before any cancer treatment. This sequence joins TRBV18 and TRBJ1-5, with 7 bases that match TRBD1. Here the CDR3 reads CASSPGQGGAGQPQHF. As DNA, the CDR3 is TGTGCCAGCTCACCCGGGCAGGGGGGCGCGGGCCAGCCCCAGCATTTT.